This T cell receptor beta chain stems from a study of T cell responses to AZD1222 COVID-19 vaccine. Whole-study results and caveats: Baseline seropositivity characterized only six AZD1222 recipients. In the spike-specific TCR repertoire, nearly half reportedly target unmutated variant regions. Donors were largely white British and mainly female; clonal diversity was possibly underestimated. An increase in Spike-specific TCR breadth and depth was observed after two AZD1222 doses.

The V and J ends lost 0 bases and 5 bases respectively, with 20 bases between them. CDR3 length: 17 residues. Germline V gives CDR1 MNHEY, CDR2 SMNVEV (reference sequence). Assay: immunoSEQ multiplex PCR; the TCRdb copy retains only in-frame clones and omits some. The repertoire holds around 150,000 clones, 90% seen once, with under 4% in the top ten. A remark on this clone: Its antigen is not identified.

The chain couples TRBV27 to TRBJ2-7, with D perhaps assigned TRBD1 or TRBD2 (5 bases each). The sequences come from peripheral blood, collected 28 days after the second AZD1222 dose. This TCR came from an adult who received the AZD1222 COVID-19 vaccine. CDR3: CASSLSLLAASGHEQYF. CDR3 DNA sequence: TGTGCCAGCAGTTTATCCCTCCTCGCTGCCTCGGGACACGAGCAGTACTTC.